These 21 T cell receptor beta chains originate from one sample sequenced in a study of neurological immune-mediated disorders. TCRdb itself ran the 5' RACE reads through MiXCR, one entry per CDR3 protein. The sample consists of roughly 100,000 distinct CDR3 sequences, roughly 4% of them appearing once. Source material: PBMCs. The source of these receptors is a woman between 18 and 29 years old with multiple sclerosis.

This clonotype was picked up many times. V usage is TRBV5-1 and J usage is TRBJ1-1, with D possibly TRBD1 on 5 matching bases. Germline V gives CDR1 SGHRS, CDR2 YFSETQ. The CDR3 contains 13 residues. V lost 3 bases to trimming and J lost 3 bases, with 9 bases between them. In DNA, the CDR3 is TGCGCCAGCAGCTCCTCAGGGTACACTGAAGCTTTCTTT. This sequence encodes CASSSSGYTEAFF.

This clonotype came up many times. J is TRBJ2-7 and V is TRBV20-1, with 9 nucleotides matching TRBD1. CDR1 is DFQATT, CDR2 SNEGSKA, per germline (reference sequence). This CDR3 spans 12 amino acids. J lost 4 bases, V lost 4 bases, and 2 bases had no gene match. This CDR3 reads CSATTGGYEQYF. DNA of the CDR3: TGCAGTGCTACGACAGGGGGGTACGAGCAGTACTTC.

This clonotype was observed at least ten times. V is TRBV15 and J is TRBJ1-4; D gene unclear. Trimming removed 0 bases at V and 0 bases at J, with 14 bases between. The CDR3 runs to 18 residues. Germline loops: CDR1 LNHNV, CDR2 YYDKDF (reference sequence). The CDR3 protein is CATSRDKAGPATNEKLFF. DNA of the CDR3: TGTGCCACCAGCAGAGATAAGGCGGGCCCAGCAACTAATGAAAAACTGTTTTTT.

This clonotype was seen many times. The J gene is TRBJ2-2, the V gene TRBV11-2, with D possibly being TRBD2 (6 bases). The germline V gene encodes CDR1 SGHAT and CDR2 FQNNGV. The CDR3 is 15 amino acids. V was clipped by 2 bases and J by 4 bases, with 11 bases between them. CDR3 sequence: CASSLRGTVTGELFF. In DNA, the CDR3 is TGTGCCAGCAGCTTACGCGGGACGGTCACCGGGGAGCTGTTTTTT.

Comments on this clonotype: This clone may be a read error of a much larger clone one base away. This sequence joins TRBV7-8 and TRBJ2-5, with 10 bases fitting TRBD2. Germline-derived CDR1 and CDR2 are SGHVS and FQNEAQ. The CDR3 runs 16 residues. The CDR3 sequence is CARSLGAGGRKETQYF. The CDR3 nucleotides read TGTGCCAGAAGCTTAGGAGCGGGAGGGAGGAAGGAGACCCAGTACTTC.

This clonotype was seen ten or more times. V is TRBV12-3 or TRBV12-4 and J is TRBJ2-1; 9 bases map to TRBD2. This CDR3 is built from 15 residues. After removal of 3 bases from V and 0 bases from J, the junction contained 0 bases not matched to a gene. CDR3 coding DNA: TGTGCCAGCAGTTTTAGCGGGAGCTCCTACAATGAGCAGTTCTTC. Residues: CASSFSGSSYNEQFF.

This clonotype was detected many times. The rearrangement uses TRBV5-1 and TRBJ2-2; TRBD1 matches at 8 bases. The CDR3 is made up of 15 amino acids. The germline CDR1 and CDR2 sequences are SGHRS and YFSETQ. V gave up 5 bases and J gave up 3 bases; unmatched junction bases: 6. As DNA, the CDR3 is TGCGCCAGCAGGCAGGGGGCCGTTCACACCGGGGAGCTGTTTTTT. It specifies CASRQGAVHTGELFF.

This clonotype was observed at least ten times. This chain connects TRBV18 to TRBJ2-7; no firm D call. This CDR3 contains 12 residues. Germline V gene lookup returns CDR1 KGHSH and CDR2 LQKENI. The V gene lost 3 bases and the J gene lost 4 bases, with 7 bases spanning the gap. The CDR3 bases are TGTGCCAGCTCACCTCGAGAGTACGAGCAGTACTTC. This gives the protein CASSPREYEQYF.

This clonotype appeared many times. The CDR3 loop is CASSLPDRGTDTQYF. The CDR3 bases are TGTGCCAGCAGTTTACCTGACAGGGGTACAGATACGCAGTATTTT. V is TRBV6-2 or TRBV6-3 and J is TRBJ2-3; 8 bases fit TRBD1. This CDR3 is 15 amino acids long. V gave up 4 bases and J gave up 3 bases; unmatched junction bases: 6. The germline V gene has CDR1 MNHEY and CDR2 SVGEGT.

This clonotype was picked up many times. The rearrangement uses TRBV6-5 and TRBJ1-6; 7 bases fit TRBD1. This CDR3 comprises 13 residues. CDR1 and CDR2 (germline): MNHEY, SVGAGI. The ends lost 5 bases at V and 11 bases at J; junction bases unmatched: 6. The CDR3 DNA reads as TGTGCCAGCAGTCCCGACAGGGTGGCACCCCTCCACTTT. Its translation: CASSPDRVAPLHF.

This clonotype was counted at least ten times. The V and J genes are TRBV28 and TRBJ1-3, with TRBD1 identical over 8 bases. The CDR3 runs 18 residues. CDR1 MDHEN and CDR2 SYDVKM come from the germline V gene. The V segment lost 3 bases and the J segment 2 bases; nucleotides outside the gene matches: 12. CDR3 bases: TGTGCCAGCAGTTTGGGCAGGGGGCGATTGGGCACTGGAAACACCATATATTTT. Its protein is CASSLGRGRLGTGNTIYF.

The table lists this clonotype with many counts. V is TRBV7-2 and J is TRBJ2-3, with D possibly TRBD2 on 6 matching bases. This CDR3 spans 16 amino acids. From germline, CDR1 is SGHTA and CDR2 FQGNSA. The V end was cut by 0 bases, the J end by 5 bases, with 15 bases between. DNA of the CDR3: TGTGCCAGCAGCTTAGCGGGCGCGGGATCGGGAGATACGCAGTATTTT. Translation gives CASSLAGAGSGDTQYF.

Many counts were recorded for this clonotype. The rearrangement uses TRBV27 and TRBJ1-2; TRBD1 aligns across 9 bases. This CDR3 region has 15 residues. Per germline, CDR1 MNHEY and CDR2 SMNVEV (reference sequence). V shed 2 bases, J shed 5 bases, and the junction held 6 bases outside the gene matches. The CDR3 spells CASSLRGQGPYGYTF. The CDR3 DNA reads TGTGCCAGCAGTTTAAGGGGACAGGGACCTTATGGCTACACCTTC.

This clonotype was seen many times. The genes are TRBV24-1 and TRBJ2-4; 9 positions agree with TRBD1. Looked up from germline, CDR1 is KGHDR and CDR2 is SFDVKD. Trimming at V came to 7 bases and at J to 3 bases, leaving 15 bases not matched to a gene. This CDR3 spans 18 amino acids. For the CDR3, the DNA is TGTGCCACCAGCAAGGGGATTAAGGCGGGACAGGGCAAAAACATTCAGTACTTC. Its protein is CATSKGIKAGQGKNIQYF.

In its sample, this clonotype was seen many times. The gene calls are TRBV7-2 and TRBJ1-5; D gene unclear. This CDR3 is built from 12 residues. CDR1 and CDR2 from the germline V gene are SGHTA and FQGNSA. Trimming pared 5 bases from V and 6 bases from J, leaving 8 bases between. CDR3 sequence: CASSINGQPQHF. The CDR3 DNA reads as TGTGCCAGCAGCATAAATGGTCAGCCCCAGCATTTT. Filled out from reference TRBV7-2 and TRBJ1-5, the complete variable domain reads GAGVSQSPSNKVTEKGKDVELRCDPISGHTALYWYRQSLGQGLEFLIYFQGNSAPDKSGLPSDRFSAERTGGSVSTLTIQRTQQEDSAVYLCASSINGQPQHFGDGTRLSIL.

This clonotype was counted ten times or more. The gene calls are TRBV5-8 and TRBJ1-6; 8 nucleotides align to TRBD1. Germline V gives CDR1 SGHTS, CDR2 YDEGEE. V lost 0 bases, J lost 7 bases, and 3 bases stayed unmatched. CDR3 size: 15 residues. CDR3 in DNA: TGTGCCAGCAGCTTGGAACAGGGGGGAAATTCACCCCTCCACTTT. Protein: CASSLEQGGNSPLHF. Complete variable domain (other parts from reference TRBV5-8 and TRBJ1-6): EAGVTQSPTHLIKTRGQQATLRCSPISGHTSVYWYQQALGLGLQFLLWYDEGEERNRGNFPPRFSGRQFPNYSSELNVNALELEDSALYLCASSLEQGGNSPLHFGNGTRLTVT.

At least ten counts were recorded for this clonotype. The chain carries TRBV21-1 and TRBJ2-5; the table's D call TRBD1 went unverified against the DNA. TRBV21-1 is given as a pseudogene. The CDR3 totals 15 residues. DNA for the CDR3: TGTGCCAGCAGCGACGACAGGGGGTTAGAAGAGACCCAGTACTTC. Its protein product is CASSDDRGLEETQYF.

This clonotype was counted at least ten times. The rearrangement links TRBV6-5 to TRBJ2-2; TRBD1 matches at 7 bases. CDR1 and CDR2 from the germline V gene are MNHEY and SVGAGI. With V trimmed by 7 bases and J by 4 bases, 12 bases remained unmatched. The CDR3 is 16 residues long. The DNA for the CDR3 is TGTGCCAGCAACAAACACGTGACAGGGTCCACCGGGGAGCTGTTTTTT. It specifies CASNKHVTGSTGELFF.

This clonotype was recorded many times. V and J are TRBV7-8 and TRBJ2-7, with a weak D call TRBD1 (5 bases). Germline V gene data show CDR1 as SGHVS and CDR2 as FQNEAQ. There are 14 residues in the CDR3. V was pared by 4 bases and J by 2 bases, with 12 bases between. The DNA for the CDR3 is TGTGCCAGCAGCTCCGGACACCCGACCTACGAGCAGTACTTC. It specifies CASSSGHPTYEQYF.

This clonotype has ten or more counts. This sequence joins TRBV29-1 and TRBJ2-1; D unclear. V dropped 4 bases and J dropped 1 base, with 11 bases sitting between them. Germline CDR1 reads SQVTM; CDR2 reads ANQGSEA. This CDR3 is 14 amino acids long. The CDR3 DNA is TGCAGCGTTGTTCCGCGGCCTTCCTACAATGAGCAGTTCTTC. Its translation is CSVVPRPSYNEQFF.

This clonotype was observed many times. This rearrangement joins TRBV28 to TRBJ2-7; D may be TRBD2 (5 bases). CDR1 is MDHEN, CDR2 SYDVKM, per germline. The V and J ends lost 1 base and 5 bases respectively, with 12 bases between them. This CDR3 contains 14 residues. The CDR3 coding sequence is TGTGCCAGCAGTTTATTTTTTGCTAGCCACGAGCAGTACTTC. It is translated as CASSLFFASHEQYF.